The sequence of this T cell receptor (beta chain) was determined in a study of blood T cell repertoires in COVID-19. Looking at the study overall: The United States, Italy and Spain supplied acute and convalescent COVID-19 samples. Nucleic acid was either cDNA or gDNA, and it came from T cells, B-cell-depleted T cells, or PBMCs.

This CDR3 spans 14 amino acids. The junction had 7 bases not matched to a gene; V was cut back by 5 bases and J by 6 bases. The V gene's germline CDR1 is SEHNR and CDR2 FQNEAQ (reference sequence). In the original processing: Amplification from reference gene primers served as the basis for estimated nucleated cell counts. Only in-frame clones appear in the TCRdb table, and some are missing; sequencing was by immunoSEQ multiplex PCR. V and J calls and clone size are those listed in that table; D and trimming were worked out from the DNA. The sample shows 50,000 to 65,000 clones, about 87% of them seen only once.

The chain combines TRBV7-9 with TRBJ2-3; 8 bases match TRBD2. Sequences were obtained from peripheral blood. The sequence was collected from a man aged 65 to 79 with acute or convalescent COVID-19. Here the CDR3 reads CASSPGGGWDTQYF. CDR3 DNA: TGTGCCAGCAGCCCCGGGGGGGGATGGGATACGCAGTATTTT.